This TCR beta chain was sequenced during a study of cytomegalovirus exposure and HLA in healthy donors. The CDR3 extends over 21 amino acids. Germline V gene lookup returns CDR1 SGHRS and CDR2 YFSETQ. The J segment lost 0 bases and the V segment lost 0 bases, leaving 16 bases of the junction unmatched. The PCR made use of 60 Vbeta and 13 Jbeta primers. Here immunoSEQ multiplex PCR was the method, and the copy in TCRdb shows in-frame clones only, minus some. The table lists around 180,000 clones, over 70% of them singletons. The chain combines TRBV5-1 with TRBJ2-3; TRBD1 matches 10 bases. Sequences were obtained from PBMCs. This TCR was sampled from a boy aged 2 to 10 in good health and CMV-seronegative. This CDR3 is CASSLELHVRDRGFSTDTQYF. In DNA form, the CDR3 reads TGCGCCAGCAGCTTGGAGTTACATGTGAGGGACAGGGGCTTTAGCACAGATACGCAGTATTTT.